Below, 22 T cell receptor beta chains from the same sample are listed, as sequenced in a study of cytomegalovirus exposure and HLA in healthy donors. A multiplex PCR was run with 60 Vbeta primers and 13 Jbeta primers. Repertoires were generated with immunoSEQ multiplex PCR, while TCRdb's copy carries only in-frame clones and drops some. The sample carries 150,000 to 170,000 clones, 75% recorded once. The sequenced sample consisted of PBMCs. The source of these receptors is a man younger than 30 in good health and CMV-seronegative.

The chain carries TRBV16 and TRBJ2-7; TRBD1 matches at 9 bases. Germline CDR1 KGHSY, CDR2 FQNENV. The ends lost 0 bases at V and 2 bases at J; junction bases unmatched: 5. This CDR3 has 16 residues. The CDR3 nucleotides read TGTGCCAGCAGCCAATCAGCCGGGACAGGGACCTACGAGCAGTACTTC. Protein: CASSQSAGTGTYEQYF.

The rearrangement uses TRBV11-2 and TRBJ1-2; 10 bases match TRBD1. There are 14 residues in the CDR3. J gave up 5 bases and V 4 bases, and 4 bases lay outside the gene matches. Germline V CDR1 and CDR2: SGHAT, FQNNGV. Here the CDR3 reads CASSSVDRGYGYTF. CDR3 nucleotide sequence: TGTGCCAGCAGCTCCGTGGACAGGGGGTATGGCTACACCTTC. The complete variable domain, with remaining parts taken from reference TRBV11-2 and TRBJ1-2, reads EAGVAQSPRYKIIEKRQSVAFWCNPISGHATLYWYQQILGQGPKLLIQFQNNGVVDDSQLPKDRFSAERLKGVDSTLKIQPAKLEDSAVYLCASSSVDRGYGYTFGSGTRLTVV.

There are a few counts of this clone. The gene calls are TRBV9 and TRBJ2-3, with D tentatively TRBD1 (5 bases). V shed 3 bases and J shed 3 bases, with 11 bases lying between them. CDR1 SGDLS and CDR2 YYNGEE come from the germline V gene. CDR3 size: 14 residues. The CDR3 region is CASSDTSGTDTQYF. In DNA form, the CDR3 reads TGTGCCAGCAGCGATACCTCAGGGACAGATACGCAGTATTTT. Full variable domain (rest looked up from reference TRBV9 and TRBJ2-3): DSGVTQTPKHLITATGQRVTLRCSPRSGDLSVYWYQQSLDQGLQFLIQYYNGEERAKGNILERFSAQQFPDLHSELNLSSLELGDSALYFCASSDTSGTDTQYFGPGTRLTVL.

V and J are TRBV19 and TRBJ2-1, with TRBD2 matching 12 bases. The CDR3 length is 20 residues. CDR1 is LNHDA and CDR2 is SQIVND in the germline V gene (reference sequence). V was clipped by 3 bases and J by 3 bases; unmatched bases: 15. This CDR3 is CASSIGPSGRAGSLYNEQFF. For the CDR3, the DNA is TGTGCCAGTAGTATTGGGCCTAGCGGGAGGGCTGGCAGCCTCTACAATGAGCAGTTCTTC.

V gene TRBV10-1 combines with J gene TRBJ2-1; D gene uncertain. CDR1 is WNHNN and CDR2 is SYGVQD in the germline V gene (reference sequence). The CDR3 contains 16 residues. The V end lost 0 bases, the J end lost 0 bases, and 9 bases lay between the germline ends. CDR3 sequence: CASSESKESSYNEQFF. The CDR3, as DNA: TGCGCCAGCAGTGAGTCGAAGGAGAGCTCCTACAATGAGCAGTTCTTC.

The rearrangement links TRBV14 to TRBJ2-7, with a tentative D call TRBD2 (6 bases). The V end lost 3 bases, the J end lost 3 bases, and 12 bases lay between the germline ends. The CDR3 spans 14 residues. The germline V gene has CDR1 SGHDN and CDR2 FVKESK. As DNA, the CDR3 is TGTGCCAGCAGCCAGCCGGGACTTCACTACGAGCAGTACTTC. The encoded protein is CASSQPGLHYEQYF.

J is TRBJ1-3 and V is TRBV5-4; D is undetermined. V was clipped by 0 bases and J by 0 bases, with 4 bases between them. In germline, CDR1 is SGHNT, CDR2 YYREEE (reference sequence). The CDR3 sequence is 14 residues long. The CDR3 DNA sequence: TGTGCCAGCAGCTTGGGCAGCTCTGGAAACACCATATATTTT. This codes for CASSLGSSGNTIYF. Full variable domain (rest looked up from reference TRBV5-4 and TRBJ1-3): ETGVTQSPTHLIKTRGQQVTLRCSSQSGHNTVSWYQQALGQGPQFIFQYYREEENGRGNFPPRFSGLQFPNYSSELNVNALELDDSALYLCASSLGSSGNTIYFGEGSWLTVV.

J is TRBJ1-2 and V is TRBV9; TRBD1 is a possible D gene (6 bases). V was pared by 3 bases and J by 8 bases, with 17 bases between. CDR3 size: 14 residues. Germline V gene lookup returns CDR1 SGDLS and CDR2 YYNGEE. The CDR3 DNA is TGTGCCAGCAGCGGAGAGACAGGCCCCGAAGGCTACACCTTC. Its translation is CASSGETGPEGYTF.

As DNA, the CDR3 is TGTGCCACCACGGGGAAATTCGGGTATAGCACAGATACGCAGTATTTT. It yields the protein CATTGKFGYSTDTQYF. The chain has TRBV7-2 and TRBJ2-3; a possible D gene is TRBD2 (5 bases). This CDR3 is 16 amino acids long. Germline assignment: CDR1 SGHTA and CDR2 FQGNSA. V lost 10 bases to trimming and J lost 0 bases, with 20 bases between them.

J is TRBJ1-1 and V is TRBV10-3; 9 bases match TRBD1. J was trimmed by 6 bases and V by 5 bases; bases with no gene match: 7. This CDR3 comprises 14 residues. The germline V gene encodes CDR1 ENHRY and CDR2 SYGVKD. CDR3 coding DNA: TGTGCCATCAGTTCCGGGACAGGGCTCGCTGAAGCTTTCTTT. It specifies CAISSGTGLAEAFF.

This rearrangement joins TRBV30 to TRBJ2-3; D is uncertain. The V gene lost 0 bases and the J gene lost 5 bases, with 9 bases spanning the gap. Germline CDR1 GTSNPN, CDR2 SVGIG (reference sequence). CDR3 length: 13 residues. CDR3 nucleotide sequence: TGTGCCTGGAGTGTAGGAGCCCAAGATACGCAGTATTTT. It yields the protein CAWSVGAQDTQYF.

This clone was seen a handful of times. This rearrangement joins TRBV7-2 to TRBJ2-1; a weak D match, TRBD2 (7 bases). The V end lost 1 base, the J end lost 0 bases, and 16 bases lay between the germline ends. CDR1 is SGHTA and CDR2 is FQGNSA in the germline V gene. This CDR3 comprises 18 residues. The CDR3 DNA is TGTGCCAGCAGCTTAGAAGGGCGGGGGCGGAGCTCCTACAATGAGCAGTTCTTC. This gives the protein CASSLEGRGRSSYNEQFF.

The chain couples TRBV7-9 to TRBJ1-1, with D unclear. Trimming removed 3 bases at V and 4 bases at J, with 9 bases between. This CDR3 comprises 13 residues. CDR1 and CDR2 (germline): SEHNR, FQNEAQ (reference sequence). CDR3 residues: CASSFVSTTEAFF. CDR3 coding DNA: TGTGCCAGCAGCTTTGTTAGTACCACTGAAGCTTTCTTT.

This clone was recorded only once. This sequence joins TRBV27 and TRBJ2-7; 9 bases agree with TRBD2. J was trimmed by 6 bases and V by 10 bases; bases with no gene match: 16. Germline-derived CDR1 and CDR2 are MNHEY and SMNVEV (reference sequence). CDR3 length: 15 residues. The CDR3 loop is CATQVVAGVQSEQYF. The CDR3 nucleotides are TGTGCCACCCAGGTGGTAGCGGGAGTGCAAAGCGAGCAGTACTTC.

The chain recombines TRBV9 with TRBJ2-1; tentative D call: TRBD2 (6 bases). The CDR3 runs 16 residues. Trimming took 4 bases from V and 2 from J, leaving 16 bases between them. Per the germline V gene, CDR1 is SGDLS and CDR2 is YYNGEE. The DNA for the CDR3 is TGTGCCAGCAGCCCCCCCGGCGGGAACACCTACAATGAGCAGTTCTTC. As protein: CASSPPGGNTYNEQFF.

This clone was found once. The chain recombines TRBV7-9 with TRBJ1-1; 9 positions match TRBD1. The CDR3 length is 16 residues. Germline-derived CDR1 and CDR2 are SEHNR and FQNEAQ (reference sequence). Germline trimming cut 1 base from V and 1 base from J; bases unmatched to any gene: 4. CDR3 nucleotide sequence: TGTGCCAGCAGCTTAGGGACAGGGGCTACGAACACTGAAGCTTTCTTT. Protein product: CASSLGTGATNTEAFF.

The chain carries TRBV7-8 and TRBJ2-2, with TRBD2 matching over 10 bases. V shed 6 bases and J 7 bases; nucleotides not matched to a gene: 5. Germline CDR1 SGHVS, CDR2 FQNEAQ. CDR3 length equals 14 residues. The CDR3 coding sequence is TGTGCCAGCAGACCGGGACTAGCGAGCGGGGAGCTGTTTTTT. Translated: CASRPGLASGELFF.

The V gene is TRBV9, the J gene TRBJ2-5, with 8 nucleotides matching TRBD2. This CDR3 comprises 17 residues. The junction had 11 bases not matched to a gene; V was cut back by 4 bases and J by 0 bases. Germline lookup yields CDR1 SGDLS and CDR2 YYNGEE. CDR3 DNA: TGTGCCAGCAGCCATCCCTTTAGCGGGGTGTACCAAGAGACCCAGTACTTC. Translating gives CASSHPFSGVYQETQYF.

V gene TRBV19 combines with J gene TRBJ1-1; D uncertain. V dropped 3 bases and J dropped 1 base, with 6 bases sitting between them. In germline, CDR1 is LNHDA, CDR2 SQIVND (reference sequence). The CDR3 length is 13 residues. The CDR3, as DNA: TGTGCCAGTAGTATCGTTCCGAACACTGAAGCTTTCTTT. This codes for CASSIVPNTEAFF.

J is TRBJ2-7 and V is TRBV7-2; 14 nucleotides match TRBD2. Germline values: CDR1 SGHTA, CDR2 FQGNSA. This CDR3 region has 16 residues. V trimming: 4 bases; J trimming: 7 bases; junction bases outside the gene matches: 9. CDR3 in DNA: TGTGCCAGCAGCTCGCTTGGGACTAGCGGGAGAGGGGAGCAGTACTTC. This codes for CASSSLGTSGRGEQYF. Complete variable domain (other parts from reference TRBV7-2 and TRBJ2-7): GAGVSQSPSNKVTEKGKDVELRCDPISGHTALYWYRQSLGQGLEFLIYFQGNSAPDKSGLPSDRFSAERTGGSVSTLTIQRTQQEDSAVYLCASSSLGTSGRGEQYFGPGTRLTVT.

The chain has TRBV6-4 and TRBJ1-2, with no clear D. There are 14 residues in the CDR3. Germline values: CDR1 MRHNA, CDR2 SNTAGT. Trimming removed 5 bases at V and 4 bases at J, with 14 bases between. The CDR3 coding sequence is TGTGCCAGCAGTCCTCAGACGTGGAGCTATGGCTACACCTTC. It specifies CASSPQTWSYGYTF.

The chain's CDR3 is CASSLDSNTEAFF. The CDR3 nucleotides read TGTGCCAGCAGCTTGGACAGCAACACTGAAGCTTTCTTT. The chain combines TRBV5-8 with TRBJ1-1; D ambiguous. The ends were cut back, 0 bases at V and 2 bases at J, with 5 bases in the middle. Looked up from germline, CDR1 is SGHTS and CDR2 is YDEGEE. The CDR3 loop spans 13 amino acids. The full variable domain, in which reference TRBV5-8 and TRBJ1-1 provide the parts outside the CDR3, is EAGVTQSPTHLIKTRGQQATLRCSPISGHTSVYWYQQALGLGLQFLLWYDEGEERNRGNFPPRFSGRQFPNYSSELNVNALELEDSALYLCASSLDSNTEAFFGQGTRLTVV.